The sequence of this T cell receptor (beta chain) was determined in a study of T cell repertoires in cytomegalovirus infection. For the study at large: Both recently identified HLA-C-restricted and well-studied HLA-B-restricted CMV epitopes were used in the study. Both a matching HLA type and CMV infection were indicated by public TCR beta signatures. Study results and limitations: HLA-C-restricted TCR beta clonotypes specific for CMV led the ex vivo response.

Germline CDR1 ENHRY, CDR2 SYGVKD. The CDR3 length is 14 residues. V shed 6 bases and J shed 3 bases, with 14 bases lying between them. MiXCR, applied by TCRdb to the reads, yields one record per CDR3 protein. The sample records 370,000 or so distinct CDR3 sequences, 34% being singletons. A note on this clonotype: Its specificity is unknown.

This TCR was sampled from a human donor in good health (CMV status not recorded). Some clones in this sample may be carry-over from other donors' samples. The chain uses TRBV10-3 and TRBJ1-1, with a tentative D call TRBD1 (6 bases). The source was cultured PBMCs, collected from culture after CMV antigen stimulation. CDR3 nucleotides: TGTGCCATCAGAGAGGCGAAGGGGGACACTGAAGCTTTCTTT. Encoded protein: CAIREAKGDTEAFF.